The rows below give T cell receptor beta chains drawn from one sample of a study of long-term antiretroviral therapy in people with HIV. Measured with immunoSEQ multiplex PCR; TCRdb has only the in-frame clones, and not every one. The sample holds more than 25,000 clones; over 85% are singletons and the top ten take 3.6%. The sample consisted of unsorted PBMCs, taken 1.8 years after starting antiretroviral therapy. Source of these receptors: a woman aged 18-35 years with HIV. The CDR3 runs from the conserved cysteine through the conserved F or W. D genes are given only for firm matches. Part of the rows lack a size; the others show once, few, many or a class for expanded clones.

NA TRBJ2-1 TRBV18 NA CASSPFGDDNEQFF TGTGCCAGCTCACCTTTCGGAGATGACAATGAGCAGTTCTTC
TRBD2 TRBJ2-7 TRBV9 NA CASSTSGINEQYF TGTGCCAGCAGTACTAGCGGGATTAACGAGCAGTACTTC
TRBD2 TRBJ2-1 TRBV11-1 NA CASSLVAGVVNEQFF TGTGCCAGCAGCTTAGTTGCGGGAGTGGTGAATGAGCAGTTCTTC
NA TRBJ1-4 TRBV5-1 NA CASSLGAGADEKLFF TGCGCCAGCAGCCTGGGGGCAGGGGCGGATGAAAAACTGTTTTTT
NA TRBJ2-2 TRBV7-7 NA CASSLYLRERAGELFF TGTGCTAGCAGCTTATATTTACGGGAGAGAGCCGGGGAGCTGTTTTTT
TRBD2 TRBJ2-7 TRBV19 NA CASSGGSSYEQYF TGTGCCAGTAGTGGCGGGAGTAGCTACGAGCAGTACTTC
NA TRBJ1-2 TRBV6-5 NA CASSWPPPNYGYTF TGTGCCAGCAGTTGGCCTCCGCCCAACTATGGCTACACCTTC
TRBD2 TRBJ2-7 TRBV10-3 NA CATVPSGREDEQYF TGTGCCACGGTCCCTAGCGGGAGGGAGGACGAGCAGTACTTC
TRBD2 TRBJ2-5 TRBV5-3 NA CARSLGFRLRGGRGETQYF TGTGCCAGAAGCTTGGGTTTCCGGCTTCGGGGCGGGAGAGGAGAGACCCAGTACTTC
NA TRBJ2-7 TRBV9 once CASSVDGRLETYEQYF TGTGCCAGCAGCGTGGATGGACGGCTCGAGACCTACGAGCAGTACTTC
TRBD1 TRBJ1-2 TRBV5-1 NA CASRQGDNYGYTF TGCGCCAGCAGGCAGGGGGATAACTATGGCTACACCTTC
NA TRBJ1-5 TRBV27 few CASSLVWDGSNQPQHF TGTGCCAGCAGTTTAGTCTGGGACGGTAGCAATCAGCCCCAGCATTTT
NA TRBJ2-3 TRBV27 NA CASSLLKTGKLTDTQYF TGTGCCAGCAGTTTACTAAAGACGGGGAAGCTCACAGATACGCAGTATTTT
TRBD1 TRBJ2-7 TRBV19 few CASRETGKGSYEQYF TGTGCCAGTAGGGAGACAGGGAAGGGCTCCTACGAGCAGTACTTC
TRBD1 TRBJ1-2 TRBV4-3 NA CASSYGQEDYGYTF TGCGCCAGCAGCTACGGACAGGAAGACTATGGCTACACCTTC
TRBD2 TRBJ2-1 TRBV7-9 NA CASSLILGTKVNEQFF TGTGCCAGCAGCTTAATTCTCGGGACTAAAGTCAATGAGCAGTTCTTC
NA TRBJ2-7 TRBV4-3 few CASSLTVSYEQYF TGCGCCAGCAGCCTTACAGTCTCCTACGAGCAGTACTTC
TRBD1 TRBJ2-1 TRBV19 NA CASSMRDRGGNEQFF TGTGCCAGTAGTATGAGGGACAGGGGAGGCAATGAGCAGTTCTTC
TRBD2 TRBJ2-1 TRBV10-2 NA CASRTSGNEQFF TGCGCCAGCAGAACTAGCGGTAATGAGCAGTTCTTC
NA TRBJ2-6 TRBV27 once CASILRWAPLSGANVLTF TGTGCCAGCATTCTCAGGTGGGCCCCCCTCTCTGGGGCCAACGTCCTGACTTTC
NA TRBJ2-2 TRBV4-3 NA CASSQDRTVTGELFF TGCGCCAGCAGCCAAGACAGAACAGTCACCGGGGAGCTGTTTTTT
TRBD1 TRBJ2-2 TRBV7-9 NA CASSFDRGVFGELFF TGTGCCAGCAGCTTCGACAGGGGGGTTTTTGGGGAGCTGTTTTTT
TRBD1 TRBJ1-1 TRBV28 NA CASSPHIGGNTEAFF TGTGCCAGCAGCCCTCACATAGGGGGCAACACTGAAGCTTTCTTT
NA TRBJ2-7 TRBV2 NA CASHGYEQYF TGTGCCAGCCATGGGTACGAGCAGTACTTC
TRBD2 TRBJ2-1 TRBV4-1 NA CASSQGGLAGYNEQFF TGCGCCAGCAGCCAGGGAGGACTAGCGGGGTACAATGAGCAGTTCTTC
NA TRBJ2-7 TRBV15 NA CATSRDKGSYEQYF TGTGCCACCAGCAGAGATAAGGGCTCCTACGAGCAGTACTTC
NA TRBJ2-3 TRBV2 NA CAGGEGFVADTQYF TGTGCCGGCGGGGAAGGGTTTGTTGCAGATACGCAGTATTTT
NA TRBJ2-3 TRBV28 NA CASSSPRSTDTQYF TGTGCCAGCAGTTCCCCCCGTAGCACAGATACGCAGTATTTT
TRBD2 TRBJ2-3 TRBV5-1 NA CASSTSGFTDTQYF TGCGCCAGCAGCACTAGCGGCTTCACAGATACGCAGTATTTT
NA TRBJ1-6 TRBV27 NA CASSSLRGSPLHF TGTGCCAGCAGTTCGCTCAGGGGTTCACCCCTCCACTTT
TRBD2 TRBJ2-3 TRBV28 NA CASSFRYAGEDTQYF TGTGCCAGCAGTTTCCGCTACGCGGGGGAAGATACGCAGTATTTT
NA TRBJ2-7 TRBV21-1 NA CASSNSTGLAGVYGQYF TGTGCCAGCAGCAATTCGACGGGACTAGCGGGAGTTTACGGGCAGTACTTC
TRBD2 TRBJ2-1 TRBV7-2 NA CASSISGNSYNEQFF TGTGCCAGCAGCATTAGCGGGAACTCCTACAATGAGCAGTTCTTC
TRBD2 TRBJ2-1 TRBV25-1 NA CASSELAGVHNEQFF TGTGCCAGCAGTGAACTAGCGGGAGTACACAATGAGCAGTTCTTC
NA TRBJ2-2 TRBV2 NA CASSGEVTGELFF TGTGCCAGCAGTGGAGAGGTTACCGGGGAGCTGTTTTTT
NA TRBJ2-7 TRBV19 few CAAGSFSEQYF TGTGCCGCCGGGAGTTTCTCCGAGCAGTACTTC
NA TRBJ1-1 TRBV27 few CASSRGLVNTEAFF TGTGCCAGCAGTAGGGGTTTAGTGAACACTGAAGCTTTCTTT
TRBD2 TRBJ2-3 TRBV7-2 NA CASSLKRGLRSTDTQYF TGTGCCAGCAGCTTAAAGCGGGGCCTCCGTAGCACAGATACGCAGTATTTT
NA TRBJ1-2 TRBV7-6 NA CASSLAGSLYGYTF TGTGCCAGCAGCTTAGCAGGGTCTCTCTATGGCTACACCTTC
TRBD1 TRBJ2-7 TRBV6-1 NA CASTPRTGYYEQYF TGTGCCAGCACCCCCCGGACAGGGTACTACGAGCAGTACTTC